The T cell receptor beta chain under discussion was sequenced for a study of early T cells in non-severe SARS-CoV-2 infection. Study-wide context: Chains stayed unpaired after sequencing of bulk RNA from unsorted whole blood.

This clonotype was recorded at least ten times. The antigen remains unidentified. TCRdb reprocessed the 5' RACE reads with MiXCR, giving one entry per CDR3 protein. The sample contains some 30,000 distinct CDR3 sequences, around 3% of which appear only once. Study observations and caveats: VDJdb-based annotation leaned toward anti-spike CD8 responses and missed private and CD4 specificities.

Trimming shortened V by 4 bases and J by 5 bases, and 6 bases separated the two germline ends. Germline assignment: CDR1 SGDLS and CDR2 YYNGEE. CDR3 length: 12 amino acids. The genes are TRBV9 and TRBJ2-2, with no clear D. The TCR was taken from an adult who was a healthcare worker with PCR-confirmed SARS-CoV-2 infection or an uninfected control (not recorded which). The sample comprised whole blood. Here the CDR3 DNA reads TGTGCCAGCAGCCCCCGGACCGGGGAGCTGTTTTTT. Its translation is CASSPRTGELFF.